The following is a T cell receptor beta chain sequence with its context. The data stem from a study of blood T cell repertoires in COVID-19. Study-wide context: The samples span acute and convalescent COVID-19 from the United States, Italy and Spain.

In the study's own analysis: Amplification with reference gene primers provided the estimates of nucleated cell counts. Method: immunoSEQ multiplex PCR; TCRdb's copy keeps in-frame clones and lacks some. That table is the source of V, J and clone size, and D and trimming were worked out from the DNA. This repertoire shows roughly 270,000 clones, 80% to 85% found once; its top ten account for about 5%. Deletions cut 6 bases from V and 2 bases from J, with 13 bases between. Germline V gives CDR1 SNHLY, CDR2 FYNNEI. The CDR3 sequence is 15 residues long. Participants spanned ages about 18 to 95 years and resided in about two dozen US areas.

The J gene is TRBJ2-2, the V gene TRBV2; D might be TRBD2 (5 bases). Sample: PBMCs or T cells enriched from blood (not recorded which). The origin of this receptor is a man aged 35 to 55 who had been exposed to COVID-19. The CDR3 nucleotides are TGTGCCAGCAGGGGGAGATCGGTTAACACCGGGGAGCTGTTTTTT. It codes for CASRGRSVNTGELFF.